This TCR beta chain was observed in a study of blood T cells in healthy people across ages. As to this clonotype: As yet, its antigen is unknown.

The V end lost 3 bases, the J end lost 8 bases, and 19 bases lay between the germline ends. CDR1 DFQATT and CDR2 SNEGSKA come from the germline V gene (reference sequence). This CDR3 spans 14 amino acids. Primed by a sample-barcoded 5' primer and a J-beta primer mix, a second PCR proceeded for roughly 6 to 12 cycles. Researchers report that a template-switch adaptor with 12 random nucleotides tagged each cDNA molecule. Researchers report that each sample yielded at least 2.5 million CDR3-containing paired-end reads. TCRdb recomputed calls from the 5' RACE reads with MiXCR, one row per CDR3 protein. The sample gives some 880,000 distinct CDR3 sequences, under 40% of which show up once; approximately 12% is in the top ten. Study conclusions and caveats: Versus aged donors, long-lived donors had higher diversity and more naive CD4+ cells. As age increased, TCR beta diversity per million T cells fell in a roughly linear fashion.

The gene calls are TRBV20-1 and TRBJ1-2; tentative D call: TRBD1 (5 bases). This receptor was obtained from a young man in good health. The source material was blood. The CDR3 spells CSASLPKEGSGYTF. The CDR3, as DNA: TGCAGTGCTAGCTTACCCAAAGAGGGGAGCGGCTACACCTTC.